The entry below describes one TCR beta chain. Its antigen is not identified. Focal radiation was given together with CTLA-4 blockade (ipilimumab) to patients with chemo-refractory metastatic non-small-cell lung cancer. This record comes from a study of radiotherapy plus CTLA-4 blockade in lung cancer. Study information: For around 18% of patients, objective responses occurred, and about 34% had disease control.

Study conclusions and caveats: Tumor-derived TCR clones expanded in blood after radiotherapy plus ipilimumab.

This CDR3 region has 15 residues. V dropped 1 base and J dropped 3 bases, with 12 bases sitting between them. Germline V gives CDR1 SGHTA, CDR2 FQGNSA. Data came from immunoSEQ multiplex PCR; TCRdb stores just in-frame clones and leaves some out. The sample holds 70,000 to 90,000 clones, 85% to 90% seen once. This sample comprised peripheral blood, obtained from a patient treated with radiotherapy plus ipilimumab. The chain carries TRBV7-2 and TRBJ1-1; no reliable D call. The receptor was isolated from a human donor with non-small cell lung cancer who had stable disease on radiotherapy plus ipilimumab. CDR3 DNA: TGTGCCAGCAGCTTAGATCCGGGTACTCACACTGAAGCTTTCTTT. This codes for CASSLDPGTHTEAFF.